This T cell receptor (beta chain) appears in the sequencing data of a study of shared clonotypes between healthy human individuals. Study-level points and caveats: The genetic and exposure-history diversity represented was limited by few donors.

TCRdb's table, derived via immunoSEQ multiplex PCR, lists solely in-frame clones and lacks some. This sample has approximately 980,000 clones, with 70% to 85% found just once. Comments on this clone: What it binds is not known. Within the sample, other DNA sequences also encode this same CDR3.

Per the germline V gene, CDR1 is SGHRS and CDR2 is YFSETQ. Trimming left V 2 bases short and J 2 bases short, with 8 bases between. The CDR3 covers 14 residues. This chain uses TRBV5-1 with TRBJ1-5; D not certain. The TCR was taken from a man younger than 35 in good health. The sequenced sample was memory CD4+ T cells sorted from blood. Subset denoted: CD45RA-negative fraction. CDR3 nucleotides: TGCGCCAGCAGCTTAATAGGTGGCAATCAGCCCCAGCATTTT. Residues: CASSLIGGNQPQHF.